A selection of T cell receptor beta chains follows, all from one sample in a study of human T cells and chemical hapten exposure. TCRdb recomputed calls from the reads with MiXCR, one row per CDR3 protein. The data contain 120,000 or so distinct CDR3 sequences, 8.5% of them singletons. Sequenced: whole blood. All receptors derive from a human donor in good health. Some clones in this sample may be carry-over from other donors' samples. Both conserved end residues are part of each CDR3. A D gene is named only where the DNA matches it firmly. Where a row states a size, it is once, few, many or the class of an expanded clone; other rows omit it.

clone size: many; V gene: TRBV11-2; D gene: -; J gene: TRBJ2-1; CDR3 protein: CASSLDEQFF; CDR3 DNA: TGTGCCAGCAGCTTGGATGAGCAGTTCTTC
clone size: -; V gene: TRBV20-1; D gene: -; J gene: TRBJ2-1; CDR3 protein: CSARGGGGGPYNEQFF; CDR3 DNA: TGCAGTGCTAGAGGCGGAGGGGGGGGGCCCTACAATGAGCAGTTCTTC
clone size: -; V gene: TRBV12-3/TRBV12-4; D gene: -; J gene: TRBJ2-1; CDR3 protein: CASSLGGVLSGQFF; CDR3 DNA: TGTGCCAGCAGTTTAGGGGGAGTTTTATCAGGGCAGTTCTTC
clone size: few; V gene: TRBV20-1; D gene: -; J gene: TRBJ2-1; CDR3 protein: CSFGSYNEQFF; CDR3 DNA: TGCAGTTTCGGTTCGTACAATGAGCAGTTCTTC
clone size: -; V gene: TRBV6-5; D gene: TRBD2; J gene: TRBJ2-1; CDR3 protein: CASSPPGGLAGVEQFF; CDR3 DNA: TGTGCCAGCAGTCCCCCGGGGGGGCTAGCGGGAGTTGAGCAGTTCTTC
clone size: few; V gene: TRBV27; D gene: -; J gene: TRBJ2-7; CDR3 protein: CASSLELGPYEQYF; CDR3 DNA: TGTGCCAGCAGTTTAGAATTAGGTCCATACGAGCAGTACTTC
clone size: -; V gene: TRBV4-1; D gene: -; J gene: TRBJ2-3; CDR3 protein: CASSQVSIHSSTDTQYF; CDR3 DNA: TGCGCCAGCAGCCAAGTATCGATACATTCTAGCACAGATACGCAGTATTTT
clone size: few; V gene: TRBV11-2; D gene: -; J gene: TRBJ1-6; CDR3 protein: CASSQPWADSPLHF; CDR3 DNA: TGTGCCAGCAGCCAGCCATGGGCCGATTCACCCCTCCACTTT
clone size: -; V gene: TRBV7-3; D gene: TRBD1; J gene: TRBJ2-7; CDR3 protein: CASSVVTGNEQYF; CDR3 DNA: TGTGCCAGCAGCGTTGTGACAGGGAACGAGCAGTACTTC
clone size: few; V gene: TRBV5-1; D gene: TRBD1; J gene: TRBJ2-6; CDR3 protein: CASSLEGRGTGANVLTF; CDR3 DNA: TGCGCCAGCAGCTTGGAGGGCAGGGGGACTGGGGCCAACGTCCTGACTTTC
clone size: -; V gene: TRBV7-6; D gene: TRBD1; J gene: TRBJ2-1; CDR3 protein: CASSLVPTGGNGDEQFF; CDR3 DNA: TGTGCCAGCAGCTTAGTCCCGACAGGGGGCAATGGGGATGAGCAGTTCTTC
clone size: -; V gene: TRBV27; D gene: -; J gene: TRBJ2-2; CDR3 protein: CASTILQGTAGELFF; CDR3 DNA: TGTGCCAGCACCATTTTACAGGGAACGGCCGGGGAGCTGTTTTTT
clone size: many; V gene: TRBV11-2; D gene: -; J gene: TRBJ1-1; CDR3 protein: CASSLGIQVTMNTEAFF; CDR3 DNA: TGTGCCAGCAGCTTGGGAATACAGGTAACCATGAACACTGAAGCTTTCTTT
clone size: few; V gene: TRBV6-2/TRBV6-3; D gene: -; J gene: TRBJ2-1; CDR3 protein: CASRGTGKLSNEQFF; CDR3 DNA: TGTGCCAGCAGGGGCACAGGGAAACTCTCCAATGAGCAGTTCTTC
clone size: many; V gene: TRBV24-1; D gene: -; J gene: TRBJ2-1; CDR3 protein: CATSQTASSYNEQFF; CDR3 DNA: TGTGCCACCAGTCAAACGGCGAGCTCCTACAATGAGCAGTTCTTC
clone size: many; V gene: TRBV5-1; D gene: -; J gene: TRBJ1-1; CDR3 protein: CASSLRGYGGMNTEAFF; CDR3 DNA: TGCGCCAGCAGCTTGCGGGGGTACGGGGGGATGAACACTGAAGCTTTCTTT
clone size: -; V gene: TRBV10-3; D gene: TRBD2; J gene: TRBJ2-2; CDR3 protein: CASRSGGITGELFF; CDR3 DNA: TGTGCCAGCCGTAGCGGGGGTATCACCGGGGAGCTGTTTTTT
clone size: once; V gene: TRBV5-6; D gene: -; J gene: TRBJ2-5; CDR3 protein: CASSLIFREEETQYF; CDR3 DNA: TGTGCCAGCAGCTTGATTTTCAGGGAAGAAGAGACCCAGTACTTC
clone size: many; V gene: TRBV29-1; D gene: -; J gene: TRBJ1-1; CDR3 protein: CSVHTDRFNTEAFF; CDR3 DNA: TGCAGCGTCCATACTGACAGGTTCAACACTGAAGCTTTCTTT
clone size: many; V gene: TRBV7-3; D gene: TRBD2; J gene: TRBJ2-1; CDR3 protein: CASSPRLAGGHNEQFF; CDR3 DNA: TGTGCCAGCAGCCCCCGGCTAGCGGGGGGCCACAATGAGCAGTTCTTC
clone size: many; V gene: TRBV29-1; D gene: TRBD1; J gene: TRBJ1-1; CDR3 protein: CSVYRDRDKAFF; CDR3 DNA: TGCAGCGTTTACCGGGACAGGGACAAAGCTTTCTTT
clone size: many; V gene: TRBV20-1; D gene: TRBD1; J gene: TRBJ1-3; CDR3 protein: CSAPLVTGGFGNTIYF; CDR3 DNA: TGCAGTGCCCCGCTCGTGACAGGGGGCTTTGGAAACACCATATATTTT
clone size: many; V gene: TRBV5-1; D gene: -; J gene: TRBJ1-1; CDR3 protein: CASSSAVLGTEAFF; CDR3 DNA: TGCGCCAGCAGCTCGGCTGTTCTGGGCACTGAAGCTTTCTTT
clone size: few; V gene: TRBV20-1; D gene: -; J gene: TRBJ2-2; CDR3 protein: CSATFGGRGELFF; CDR3 DNA: TGCAGTGCTACTTTCGGGGGCCGAGGGGAGCTGTTTTTT
clone size: -; V gene: TRBV19; D gene: -; J gene: TRBJ1-5; CDR3 protein: CASSMFGPAANQPQHF; CDR3 DNA: TGTGCCAGTAGTATGTTTGGGCCGGCCGCTAATCAGCCCCAGCATTTT
clone size: many; V gene: TRBV6-5; D gene: -; J gene: TRBJ2-2; CDR3 protein: CASSYRQDTGELFF; CDR3 DNA: TGTGCCAGCAGTTACCGACAGGACACCGGGGAGCTGTTTTTT
clone size: few; V gene: TRBV5-8; D gene: -; J gene: TRBJ2-5; CDR3 protein: CASSFHIEETQYF; CDR3 DNA: TGTGCCAGCAGCTTTCACATAGAAGAGACCCAGTACTTC
clone size: many; V gene: TRBV11-2; D gene: TRBD2; J gene: TRBJ2-1; CDR3 protein: CASSSPLFGGNEQFF; CDR3 DNA: TGTGCCAGCAGCTCCCCTCTTTTCGGGGGGAATGAGCAGTTCTTC
clone size: few; V gene: TRBV20-1; D gene: -; J gene: TRBJ2-7; CDR3 protein: CSATKWTANEQYF; CDR3 DNA: TGCAGTGCCACGAAATGGACTGCGAACGAGCAGTACTTC
clone size: few; V gene: TRBV12-3/TRBV12-4; D gene: -; J gene: TRBJ2-1; CDR3 protein: CASSFPGGQKSYNEQFF; CDR3 DNA: TGTGCCAGCAGTTTTCCCGGGGGACAAAAATCCTACAATGAGCAGTTCTTC
clone size: few; V gene: TRBV10-3; D gene: -; J gene: TRBJ2-7; CDR3 protein: CAITPTFYEQYF; CDR3 DNA: TGTGCCATCACCCCGACTTTCTACGAGCAGTACTTC
clone size: many; V gene: TRBV18; D gene: -; J gene: TRBJ1-1; CDR3 protein: CASSPPGKNTEAFF; CDR3 DNA: TGTGCCAGCTCACCACCGGGAAAGAACACTGAAGCTTTCTTT
clone size: few; V gene: TRBV7-6; D gene: TRBD2; J gene: TRBJ2-7; CDR3 protein: CASSTPPPAGPYEQYF; CDR3 DNA: TGTGCCAGCAGCACCCCCCCCCCAGCGGGACCCTACGAGCAGTACTTC
clone size: few; V gene: TRBV3-1; D gene: TRBD1; J gene: TRBJ2-2; CDR3 protein: CASSQGRGLWTGELFF; CDR3 DNA: TGTGCCAGCAGCCAAGGCAGGGGGCTTTGGACCGGGGAGCTGTTTTTT
clone size: many; V gene: TRBV4-3; D gene: -; J gene: TRBJ1-3; CDR3 protein: CASSQDSLSGNTIYF; CDR3 DNA: TGCGCCAGCAGCCAAGATTCGCTATCTGGAAACACCATATATTTT
clone size: -; V gene: TRBV6-1; D gene: TRBD1; J gene: TRBJ2-4; CDR3 protein: CASSEYLTEWTGASDIQYF; CDR3 DNA: TGTGCCAGCAGTGAATATTTAACCGAGTGGACAGGGGCTTCGGACATTCAGTACTTC
clone size: few; V gene: TRBV11-2; D gene: -; J gene: TRBJ2-3; CDR3 protein: CASSSRGTDTQYF; CDR3 DNA: TGTGCCAGCAGCTCCCGGGGCACAGATACGCAGTATTTT
clone size: few; V gene: TRBV19; D gene: -; J gene: TRBJ2-1; CDR3 protein: CASSIEGEVYNEQFF; CDR3 DNA: TGTGCCAGTAGTATAGAAGGGGAGGTCTACAATGAGCAGTTCTTC
clone size: -; V gene: TRBV10-3; D gene: -; J gene: TRBJ2-7; CDR3 protein: CAISETQISYEQYF; CDR3 DNA: TGTGCCATCAGTGAGACACAGATCTCCTACGAGCAGTACTTC
clone size: few; V gene: TRBV12-3/TRBV12-4; D gene: TRBD1; J gene: TRBJ1-2; CDR3 protein: CASRTRTGLVNGYTF; CDR3 DNA: TGTGCCAGCAGAACCCGGACAGGACTGGTCAATGGCTACACCTTC
clone size: many; V gene: TRBV10-1; D gene: -; J gene: TRBJ1-1; CDR3 protein: CASSEPGGTEAFF; CDR3 DNA: TGCGCCAGCAGTGAGCCCGGGGGTACTGAAGCTTTCTTT
clone size: -; V gene: TRBV10-2; D gene: TRBD2; J gene: TRBJ2-1; CDR3 protein: CASSERREPYNEQFF; CDR3 DNA: TGCGCCAGCAGTGAGAGGCGGGAGCCCTACAATGAGCAGTTCTTC
clone size: -; V gene: TRBV11-2; D gene: TRBD1; J gene: TRBJ2-7; CDR3 protein: CASSARDRTISSYEQYF; CDR3 DNA: TGTGCCAGCAGCGCGCGGGACAGGACTATCAGCTCCTACGAGCAGTACTTC
clone size: many; V gene: TRBV7-7; D gene: -; J gene: TRBJ2-7; CDR3 protein: CASSLGPSYEQYF; CDR3 DNA: TGTGCCAGCAGCTTAGGGCCCTCCTACGAGCAGTACTTC
clone size: many; V gene: TRBV10-3; D gene: -; J gene: TRBJ1-5; CDR3 protein: CAISPAGRYSNQPQHF; CDR3 DNA: TGTGCCATCAGTCCTGCGGGCCGATATAGCAATCAGCCCCAGCATTTT